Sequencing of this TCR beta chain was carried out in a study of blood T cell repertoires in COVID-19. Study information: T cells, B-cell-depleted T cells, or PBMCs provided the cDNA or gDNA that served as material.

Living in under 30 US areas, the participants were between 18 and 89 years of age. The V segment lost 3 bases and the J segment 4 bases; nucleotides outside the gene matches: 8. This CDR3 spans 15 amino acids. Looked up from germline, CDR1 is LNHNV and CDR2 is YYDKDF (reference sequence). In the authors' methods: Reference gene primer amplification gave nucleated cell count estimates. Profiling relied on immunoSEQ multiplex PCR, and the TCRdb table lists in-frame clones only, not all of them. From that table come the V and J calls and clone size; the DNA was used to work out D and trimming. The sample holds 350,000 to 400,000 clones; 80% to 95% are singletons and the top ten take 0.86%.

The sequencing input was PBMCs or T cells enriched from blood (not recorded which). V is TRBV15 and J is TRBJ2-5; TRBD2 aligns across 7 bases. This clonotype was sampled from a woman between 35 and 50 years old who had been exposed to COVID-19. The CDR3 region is CATSRPLAGRETQYF. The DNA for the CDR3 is TGTGCCACCAGCAGGCCGTTAGCGGGTAGAGAGACCCAGTACTTC.